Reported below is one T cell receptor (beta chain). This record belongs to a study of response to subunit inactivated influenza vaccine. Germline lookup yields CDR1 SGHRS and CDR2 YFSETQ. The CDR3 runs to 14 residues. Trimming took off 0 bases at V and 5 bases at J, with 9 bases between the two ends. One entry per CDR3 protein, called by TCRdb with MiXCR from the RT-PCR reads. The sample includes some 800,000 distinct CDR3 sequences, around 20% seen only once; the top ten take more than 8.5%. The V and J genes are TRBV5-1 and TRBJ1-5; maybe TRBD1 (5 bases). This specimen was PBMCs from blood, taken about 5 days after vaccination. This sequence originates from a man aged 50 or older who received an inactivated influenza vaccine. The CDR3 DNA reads TGCGCCAGCAGCTTGGCCGGCAGGGATCAGCCCCAGCATTTT. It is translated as CASSLAGRDQPQHF.